The 14 T cell receptor beta chains below were found in one sample sequenced in a study of control samples from healthy donors and cancer patients. Assay used: immunoSEQ multiplex PCR; TCRdb lists only in-frame clones, some missing. The profile shows tens of thousands of clones, roughly nine tenths of them singletons. The specimen was blood. The receptors here all came from a woman between 45 and 65 years old in good health.

J is TRBJ2-1 and V is TRBV13; D is perhaps TRBD1 or TRBD2 (5 bases each). CDR3 length equals 16 residues. V lost 5 bases and J lost 0, with 14 bases in between. Germline loops: CDR1 PRHDT, CDR2 FYEKMQ (reference sequence). The CDR3 sequence is CASSPQGETSYNEQFF. In DNA form, the CDR3 reads TGTGCCAGCAGCCCCCAGGGAGAGACCTCCTACAATGAGCAGTTCTTC.

This chain joins TRBV11-2 and TRBJ2-3; D is unresolved. Germline V gene data show CDR1 as SGHAT and CDR2 as FQNNGV. With 3 bases removed from V and 5 bases from J, the gap between germline ends came to 15 bases. CDR3 length equals 15 residues. The CDR3 loop is CASSFGRQAGDTQYF. The DNA of the CDR3 is TGTGCCAGCAGCTTCGGGCGCCAGGCAGGAGATACGCAGTATTTT.

A note on this clone: One end of the junction varies from germline; a read error may be responsible. The CDR3: CASSPWTGGSGVNVLTF. The DNA for the CDR3 is TGCGCCAGCAGCCCGTGGACAGGAGGCTCTGGGGTCAACGTCCTGACTTTC. The V gene is TRBV5-1, the J gene TRBJ2-6; 7 bases agree with TRBD1. The CDR3 covers 17 residues. In germline, CDR1 is SGHRS, CDR2 YFSETQ.

The chain uses TRBV25-1 and TRBJ2-5; weak D call: TRBD2 (5 bases). The length of the CDR3 is 14 residues. The V gene's germline CDR1 is MGHDK and CDR2 SYGVNS. V shed 6 bases and J shed 2 bases, with 13 bases lying between them. This CDR3 is CASSIFREQETQYF. The CDR3 DNA follows: TGTGCCAGCAGCATATTCCGGGAACAAGAGACCCAGTACTTC.

The CDR3 here is CASSPTGPHQPQHF. CDR3 in DNA: TGTGCCAGCTCACCTACAGGGCCGCATCAGCCCCAGCATTTT. The rearrangement uses TRBV18 and TRBJ1-5; maybe TRBD1 (6 bases). V was shortened by 3 bases and J by 5 bases, with 11 bases between the two germline ends. There are 14 residues in the CDR3. From germline, CDR1 is KGHSH and CDR2 LQKENI.

This chain connects TRBV7-3 to TRBJ2-2; weak D call: TRBD1 (6 bases). Trimming removed 3 bases at V and 1 base at J, with 9 bases between. The length of the CDR3 is 15 residues. Germline CDR1 reads SGHTA; CDR2 reads FQGTGA. The DNA of the CDR3 is TGTGCCAGCAGCTTTTTGACAGGGAACACCGGGGAGCTGTTTTTT. Its translation: CASSFLTGNTGELFF.

This chain links TRBV18 with TRBJ2-7, with a possible D match to TRBD1 (5 bases). Germline V CDR1 and CDR2: KGHSH, LQKENI. The CDR3 sequence is 14 residues long. The V gene lost 3 bases and the J gene lost 2 bases, with 11 bases spanning the gap. DNA for the CDR3: TGTGCCAGCTCACCGACGACAGATCCCTACGAGCAGTACTTC. Its translation is CASSPTTDPYEQYF.

The chain couples TRBV19 to TRBJ2-5, with a tentative D call TRBD1 (7 bases). Per the germline V gene, CDR1 is LNHDA and CDR2 is SQIVND (reference sequence). The CDR3 is made up of 14 amino acids. V shed 5 bases and J shed 4 bases, with 14 bases lying between them. CDR3 nucleotide sequence: TGTGCCAGTAGTCAGCAGGGGGGCCGAGAGACCCAGTACTTC. It codes for CASSQQGGRETQYF.

The CDR3: CASSPTGANYEQYF. CDR3 in DNA: TGCGCCAGCAGCCCAACGGGGGCAAACTACGAGCAGTACTTC. The chain couples TRBV4-1 to TRBJ2-7, with D perhaps TRBD1 or TRBD2 (6 bases each). Germline V lookup: CDR1 MGHRA, CDR2 YSYEKL. Trimming cost V 4 bases and J 3 bases, with 13 bases left between them. The CDR3 length is 14 residues.

V gene TRBV5-1 combines with J gene TRBJ2-2; 12 bases map to TRBD2. CDR1 is SGHRS, CDR2 YFSETQ, per germline. The CDR3 spans 16 residues. V lost 0 bases and J lost 8; bases outside the gene matches: 5. The CDR3 DNA sequence: TGCGCCAGCAGCTTGGGACTAGCGGGAGACGGAGGGGAGCTGTTTTTT. Its translation is CASSLGLAGDGGELFF.

The chain combines TRBV28 with TRBJ1-5; D gene ambiguous. Trimming pared 5 bases from V and 1 base from J, leaving 15 bases between. The CDR3 totals 16 residues. Germline lookup yields CDR1 MDHEN and CDR2 SYDVKM. The CDR3, as DNA: TGTGCCAGCAGTCCCATAGGTGGTTGGAGCAATCAGCCCCAGCATTTT. Protein: CASSPIGGWSNQPQHF.

This clone has more than one count but fewer than ten. This sequence joins TRBV5-4 and TRBJ2-1; TRBD2 matches 9 bases. Per the germline V gene, CDR1 is SGHNT and CDR2 is YYREEE (reference sequence). J was trimmed by 5 bases and V by 1 base; bases with no gene match: 4. The CDR3 spans 15 residues. The DNA for the CDR3 is TGTGCCAGCAGCTTGTTGCGGGAGGGTCACAATGAGCAGTTCTTC. Translation gives CASSLLREGHNEQFF.

The J gene is TRBJ2-1, the V gene TRBV2, with D maybe TRBD1 (6 bases). Trimming took off 4 bases at V and 0 bases at J, with 7 bases between the two ends. Germline assignment: CDR1 SNHLY and CDR2 FYNNEI. The CDR3 contains 14 residues. The CDR3: CASSGDNSYNEQFF. Written as DNA, the CDR3 is TGTGCCAGCAGTGGGGACAACTCCTACAATGAGCAGTTCTTC.

The chain is built from TRBV5-4 and TRBJ1-1; D unresolved. V was trimmed by 4 bases and J by 3 bases, leaving 10 bases between them. The V gene's germline CDR1 is SGHNT and CDR2 YYREEE (reference sequence). The CDR3 contains 13 residues. As DNA, the CDR3 is TGTGCCAGCAGCCTTGAAATGGACACTGAAGCTTTCTTT. Protein sequence: CASSLEMDTEAFF.